This T cell receptor beta chain was recorded in a study of blood T cell repertoires in COVID-19. In the study overall: The United States, Italy and Spain were the sources of the acute and convalescent COVID-19 samples. Sources were T cells, B-cell-depleted T cells, or PBMCs; the material itself was cDNA or gDNA.

Authors' processing steps: Amplification with reference gene primers provided the estimates of nucleated cell counts. The assay was immunoSEQ multiplex PCR, and TCRdb's table has in-frame clones only and misses some. D and trimming were read from the DNA, whereas the V and J calls and clone size are those reported in that table. Of 75,000 to 100,000 clones detected, roughly three quarters appear once; the ten largest clones hold roughly a tenth. The CDR3 runs 15 residues. In germline, CDR1 is KGHSH, CDR2 LQKENI. Losses at the gene ends were 3 bases for V and 2 bases for J; bases not matched to a gene: 5.

This chain connects TRBV18 to TRBJ2-3, with 7 bases that match TRBD2. The sequence was obtained from an elderly woman with acute or convalescent COVID-19. Specimen: peripheral blood. CDR3: CASSPLAAITDTQYF. The CDR3 region has the DNA TGTGCCAGCTCACCCCTAGCGGCCATCACAGATACGCAGTATTTT.